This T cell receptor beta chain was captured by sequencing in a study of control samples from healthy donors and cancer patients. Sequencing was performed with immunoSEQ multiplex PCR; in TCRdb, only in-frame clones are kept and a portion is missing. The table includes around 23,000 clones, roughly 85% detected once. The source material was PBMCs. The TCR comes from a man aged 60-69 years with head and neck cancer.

The CDR3: CASSGQGNDYGYTF. CDR3 bases: TGTGCCAGCAGCGGACAGGGGAACGACTATGGCTACACCTTC. The chain joins TRBV9 to TRBJ1-2; the match to TRBD1 covers 8 bases. V dropped 3 bases and J dropped 3; count of bases not matched to a gene: 4. The CDR3 is made up of 14 amino acids. Germline V CDR1 and CDR2: SGDLS, YYNGEE.